This T cell receptor beta chain stems from a study of blood T cell repertoires in COVID-19. Study at large: Samples representing acute and convalescent COVID-19 were sourced from the United States, Italy and Spain.

Using immunoSEQ multiplex PCR, the repertoire was profiled, and TCRdb retains in-frame clones only, with some absent. The table records 150,000 to 200,000 clones, less than 90% of them present only once. CDR3 length equals 12 residues. The V end lost 6 bases, the J end lost 10 bases, and 14 bases lay between the germline ends. Germline CDR1 reads MNHEY; CDR2 reads SVGAGI. The V call is TRBV6-5, the J call TRBJ2-3; possible D gene TRBD2, 5 bases. Sequenced material: peripheral blood. The source is a woman between 70 and 85 years old with COVID-19, enrolled during active disease. CDR3 sequence reads: CASSRGQEAQYF. The CDR3, as DNA: TGTGCCAGCAGCCGAGGGCAGGAAGCGCAGTATTTT.